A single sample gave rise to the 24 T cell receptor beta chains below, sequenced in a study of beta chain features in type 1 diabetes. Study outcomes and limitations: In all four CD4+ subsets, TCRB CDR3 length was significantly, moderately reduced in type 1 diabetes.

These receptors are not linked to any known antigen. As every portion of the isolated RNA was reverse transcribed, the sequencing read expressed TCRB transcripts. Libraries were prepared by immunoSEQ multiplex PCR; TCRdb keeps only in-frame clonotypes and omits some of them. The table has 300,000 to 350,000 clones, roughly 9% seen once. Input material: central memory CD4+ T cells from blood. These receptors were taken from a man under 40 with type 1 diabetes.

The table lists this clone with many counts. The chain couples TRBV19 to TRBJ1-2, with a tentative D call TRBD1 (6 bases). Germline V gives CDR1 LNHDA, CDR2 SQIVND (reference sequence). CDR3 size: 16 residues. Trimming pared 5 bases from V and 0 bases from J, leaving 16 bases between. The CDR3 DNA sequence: TGTGCCAGTAGTTATCGGACAGCCATTCCTAACTATGGCTACACCTTC. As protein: CASSYRTAIPNYGYTF.

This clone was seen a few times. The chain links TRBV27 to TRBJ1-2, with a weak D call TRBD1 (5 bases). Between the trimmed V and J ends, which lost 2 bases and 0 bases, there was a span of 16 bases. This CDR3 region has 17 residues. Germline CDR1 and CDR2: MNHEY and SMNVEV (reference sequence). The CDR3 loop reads CASSLMIGGTANYGYTF. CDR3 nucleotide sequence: TGTGCCAGCAGTTTAATGATAGGTGGGACGGCTAACTATGGCTACACCTTC.

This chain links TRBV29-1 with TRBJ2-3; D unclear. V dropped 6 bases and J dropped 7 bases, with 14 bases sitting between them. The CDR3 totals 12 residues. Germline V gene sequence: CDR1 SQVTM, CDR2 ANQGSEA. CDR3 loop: CSVVEIVNTQYF. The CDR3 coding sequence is TGCAGCGTCGTCGAGATCGTGAATACGCAGTATTTT.

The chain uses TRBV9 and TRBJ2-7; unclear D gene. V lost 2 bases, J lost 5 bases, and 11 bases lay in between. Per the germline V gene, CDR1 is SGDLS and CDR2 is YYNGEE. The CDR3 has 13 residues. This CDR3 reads CASSVGQFDEQYF. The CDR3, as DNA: TGTGCCAGCAGCGTTGGCCAATTCGACGAGCAGTACTTC.

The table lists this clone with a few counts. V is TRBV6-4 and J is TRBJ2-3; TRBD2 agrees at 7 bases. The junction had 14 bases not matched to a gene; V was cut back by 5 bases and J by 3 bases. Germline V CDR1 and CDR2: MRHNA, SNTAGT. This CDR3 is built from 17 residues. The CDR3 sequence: CASSPGKAGPQTDTQYF. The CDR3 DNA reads TGTGCCAGCAGTCCAGGCAAAGCGGGGCCGCAGACAGATACGCAGTATTTT.

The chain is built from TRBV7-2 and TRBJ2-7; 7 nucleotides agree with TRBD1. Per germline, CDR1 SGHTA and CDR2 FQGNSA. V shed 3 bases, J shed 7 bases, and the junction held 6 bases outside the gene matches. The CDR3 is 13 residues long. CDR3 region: CASSLTGPKEQYF. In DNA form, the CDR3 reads TGTGCCAGCAGCTTGACAGGGCCGAAAGAGCAGTACTTC. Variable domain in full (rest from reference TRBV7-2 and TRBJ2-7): GAGVSQSPSNKVTEKGKDVELRCDPISGHTALYWYRQSLGQGLEFLIYFQGNSAPDKSGLPSDRFSAERTGGSVSTLTIQRTQQEDSAVYLCASSLTGPKEQYFGPGTRLTVT.

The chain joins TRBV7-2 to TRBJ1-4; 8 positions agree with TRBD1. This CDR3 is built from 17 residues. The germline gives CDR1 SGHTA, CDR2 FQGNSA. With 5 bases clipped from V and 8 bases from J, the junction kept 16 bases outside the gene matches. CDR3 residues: CASSIGLLGQDGEKLFF. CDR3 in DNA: TGTGCCAGCAGCATAGGGTTGCTGGGACAGGACGGGGAAAAACTGTTTTTT.

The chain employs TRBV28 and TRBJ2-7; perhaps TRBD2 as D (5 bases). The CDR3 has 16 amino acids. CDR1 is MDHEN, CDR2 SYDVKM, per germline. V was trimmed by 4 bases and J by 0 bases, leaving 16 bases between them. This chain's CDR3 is CASSSPGRRDSYEQYF. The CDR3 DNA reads TGTGCCAGCAGTTCCCCTGGGAGAAGAGACTCCTACGAGCAGTACTTC.

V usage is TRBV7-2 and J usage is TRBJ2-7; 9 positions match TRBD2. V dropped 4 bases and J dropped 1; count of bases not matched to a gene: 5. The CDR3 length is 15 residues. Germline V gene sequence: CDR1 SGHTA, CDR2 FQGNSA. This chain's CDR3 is CASSSSGLASYEQYF. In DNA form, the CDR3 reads TGTGCCAGCAGCTCCAGCGGACTAGCGTCCTACGAGCAGTACTTC.

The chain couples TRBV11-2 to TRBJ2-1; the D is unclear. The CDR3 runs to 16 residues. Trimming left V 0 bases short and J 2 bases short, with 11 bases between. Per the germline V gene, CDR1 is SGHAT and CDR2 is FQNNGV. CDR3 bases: TGTGCCAGCAGCTTAGATCGGGTGTGCCCCTACAATGAGCAGTTCTTC. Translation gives CASSLDRVCPYNEQFF.

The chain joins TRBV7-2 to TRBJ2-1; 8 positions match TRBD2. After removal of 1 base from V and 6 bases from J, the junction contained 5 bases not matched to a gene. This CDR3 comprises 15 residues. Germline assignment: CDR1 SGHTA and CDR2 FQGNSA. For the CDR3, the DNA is TGTGCCAGCAGCTTAGAGCGGGGGACCATCAATGAGCAGTTCTTC. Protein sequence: CASSLERGTINEQFF.

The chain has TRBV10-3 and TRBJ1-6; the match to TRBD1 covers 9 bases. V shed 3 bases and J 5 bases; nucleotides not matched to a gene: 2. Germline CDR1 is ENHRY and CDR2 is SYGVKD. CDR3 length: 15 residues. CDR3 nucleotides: TGTGCCATCAGTGACCGGACAGGGGATAATTCACCCCTCCACTTT. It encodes CAISDRTGDNSPLHF.

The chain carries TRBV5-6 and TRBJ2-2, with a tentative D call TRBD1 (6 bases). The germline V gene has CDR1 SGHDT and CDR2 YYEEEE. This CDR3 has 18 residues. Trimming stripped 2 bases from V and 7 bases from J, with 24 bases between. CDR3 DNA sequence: TGTGCCAGCAGCTTTTTATCACAGGGAAGTTTTTTCGGCGGGGAGCTGTTTTTT. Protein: CASSFLSQGSFFGGELFF.

CDR3 coding DNA: TGTGCCAGCAGCCCCTCGGGACTAGCGGGCCGCACAGATACGCAGTATTTT. Translating gives CASSPSGLAGRTDTQYF. The chain combines TRBV28 with TRBJ2-3; the match to TRBD2 covers 12 bases. The trim removed 6 bases at V and 1 base at J, leaving 8 bases unmatched. Germline V gives CDR1 MDHEN, CDR2 SYDVKM. The CDR3 is 17 residues long.

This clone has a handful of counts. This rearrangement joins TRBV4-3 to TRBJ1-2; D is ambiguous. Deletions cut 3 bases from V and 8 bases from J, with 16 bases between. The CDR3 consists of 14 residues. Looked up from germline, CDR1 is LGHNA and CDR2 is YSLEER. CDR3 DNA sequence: TGCGCCAGCAGCCATGTACCCCCCAGCTTGGGCTACACCTTC. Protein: CASSHVPPSLGYTF.

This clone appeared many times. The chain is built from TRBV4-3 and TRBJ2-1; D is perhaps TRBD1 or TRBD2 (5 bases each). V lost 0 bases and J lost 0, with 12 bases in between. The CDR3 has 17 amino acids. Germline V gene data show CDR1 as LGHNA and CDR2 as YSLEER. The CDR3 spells CASSQEGRGSSYNEQFF. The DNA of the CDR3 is TGCGCCAGCAGCCAAGAGGGACGGGGAAGCTCCTACAATGAGCAGTTCTTC.

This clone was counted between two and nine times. The CDR3 is CSVEDVGRAGGRTDTQYF. CDR3 coding DNA: TGCAGCGTTGAAGATGTAGGTAGGGCGGGGGGACGCACAGATACGCAGTATTTT. This sequence joins TRBV29-1 and TRBJ2-3; 8 positions agree with TRBD2. V shed 0 bases and J 1 base; nucleotides not matched to a gene: 12. This CDR3 contains 18 residues. Germline V lookup: CDR1 SQVTM, CDR2 ANQGSEA.

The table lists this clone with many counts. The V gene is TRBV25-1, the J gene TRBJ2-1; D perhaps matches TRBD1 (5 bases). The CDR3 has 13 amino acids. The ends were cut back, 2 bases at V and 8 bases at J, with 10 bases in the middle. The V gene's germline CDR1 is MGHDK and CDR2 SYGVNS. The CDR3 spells CASSEQGRDEQFF. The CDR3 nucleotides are TGTGCCAGCAGTGAACAGGGAAGGGATGAGCAGTTCTTC. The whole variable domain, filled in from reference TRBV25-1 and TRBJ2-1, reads EADIYQTPRYLVIGTGKKITLECSQTMGHDKMYWYQQDPGMELHLIHYSYGVNSTEKGDLSSESTVSRIRTEHFPLTLESARPSHTSQYLCASSEQGRDEQFFGPGTRLTVL.

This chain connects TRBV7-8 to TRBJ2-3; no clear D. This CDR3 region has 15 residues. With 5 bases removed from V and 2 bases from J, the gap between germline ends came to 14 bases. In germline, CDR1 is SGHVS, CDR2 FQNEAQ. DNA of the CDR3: TGTGCCAGCAGCGAAGTAGGCTCACTCACAGATACGCAGTATTTT. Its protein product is CASSEVGSLTDTQYF.

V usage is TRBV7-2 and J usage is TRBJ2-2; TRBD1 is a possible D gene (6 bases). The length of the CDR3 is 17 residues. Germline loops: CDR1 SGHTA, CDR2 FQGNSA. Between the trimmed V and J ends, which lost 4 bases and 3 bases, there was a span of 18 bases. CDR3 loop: CASSSGQPLTYTGELFF. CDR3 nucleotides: TGTGCCAGCAGCTCCGGACAGCCTCTTACTTACACCGGGGAGCTGTTTTTT.

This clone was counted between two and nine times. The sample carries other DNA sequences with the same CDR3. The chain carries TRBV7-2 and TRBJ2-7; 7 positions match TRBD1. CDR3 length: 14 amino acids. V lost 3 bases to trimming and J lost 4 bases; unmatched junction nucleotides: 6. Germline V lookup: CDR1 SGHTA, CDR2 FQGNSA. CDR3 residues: CASSLTGLVYEQYF. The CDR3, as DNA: TGTGCCAGCAGCTTGACAGGGCTGGTTTACGAGCAGTACTTC.

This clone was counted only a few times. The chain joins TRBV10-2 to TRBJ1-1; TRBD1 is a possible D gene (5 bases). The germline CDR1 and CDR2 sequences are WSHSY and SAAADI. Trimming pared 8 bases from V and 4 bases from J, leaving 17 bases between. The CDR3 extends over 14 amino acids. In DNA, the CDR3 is TGCGCCAGCCGGTATCAAAGGGGTAGCACTGAAGCTTTCTTT. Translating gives CASRYQRGSTEAFF.

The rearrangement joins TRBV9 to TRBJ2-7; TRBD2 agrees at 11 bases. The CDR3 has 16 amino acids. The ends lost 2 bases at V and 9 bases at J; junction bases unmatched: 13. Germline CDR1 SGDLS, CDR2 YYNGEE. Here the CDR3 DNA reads TGTGCCAGCAGCGTGCTAGCGGGGGGCGCTCCCACAGGGCAGTACTTC. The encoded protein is CASSVLAGGAPTGQYF.

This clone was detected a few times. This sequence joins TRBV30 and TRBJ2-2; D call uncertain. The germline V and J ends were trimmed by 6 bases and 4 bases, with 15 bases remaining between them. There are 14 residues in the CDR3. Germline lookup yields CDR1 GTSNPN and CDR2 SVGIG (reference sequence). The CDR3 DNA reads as TGTGCCTGCCCAACCCGGGCGCCCACCGGGGAGCTGTTTTTT. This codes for CACPTRAPTGELFF.